The subject of this entry is one TCR beta chain. As yet, its antigen is unknown. The data originate from a study of graft-versus-host responses after intestinal transplantation. Study background: Recipients were given multivisceral, liver-intestinal, or isolated intestinal transplants.

Findings and limits, study-wide: Ileal or blood samples showed some GvH clones first, and such clones were also found in recipient marrow. Peak circulating GvH clone levels were associated with early post-transplant HvG declines.

The data were produced by immunoSEQ multiplex PCR, yet TCRdb's version contains in-frame clones alone and is incomplete. This sample carries around 9,500 clones, 70% to 90% of them seen once, and the ten largest clones take over 9.5%. The CDR3 runs 15 residues. V gave up 5 bases and J gave up 2 bases, with 16 bases separating them. Germline CDR1 is KGHSH and CDR2 is LQKENI. Sequencing was performed on PBMCs, taken approximately 240 days after intestinal transplant. The chain has TRBV18 and TRBJ2-7; D tentatively fits TRBD1 or TRBD2 (6 bases each). The receptor was derived from a human patient who received an intestinal transplant, so some T cells may come from the graft donor. Here the CDR3 DNA reads TGTGCCAGCTCATTCATAGGGGGGCTCCCCTACGAGCAGTACTTC. Translation gives CASSFIGGLPYEQYF.